These 30 T cell receptor beta chains were all obtained from the same sample, sequenced in a study of STAT5B mutations in CD4+ large granular lymphocyte leukemia (dated 2022 in TCRdb). Libraries were prepared through the immunoSEQ multiplex PCR assay. TCRdb obtained this table from immuneACCESS and retained in-frame rearrangements with V and J assigned. These tables miss some clones; where compared with another copy, unresolved V genes account for less than half of the shortfall, and the remainder is unexplained. A total of around 30,000 clones appear in this sample, about 70% of them only once. The ten largest clonotypes hold 2% of the sample. The sequencing sample was made of CD4+ T cells from blood buffy coats. Receptor source: a human donor in good health.

The chain links TRBV6-5 to TRBJ2-6; no clear D gene. Germline CDR1 and CDR2: MNHEY and SVGAGI. CDR3 size: 15 residues. V lost 2 bases to trimming and J lost 2 bases, with 7 bases between them. The CDR3 bases are TGTGCCAGCAGTTACGGTACGCCTGGGGCCAACGTCCTGACTTTC. It encodes CASSYGTPGANVLTF.

This chain uses TRBV4-3 with TRBJ1-4; no definite D call. Looked up from germline, CDR1 is LGHNA and CDR2 is YSLEER. V dropped 1 base and J dropped 1 base, with 13 bases sitting between them. The CDR3 runs to 17 residues. In DNA form, the CDR3 reads TGCGCCAGCAGCCAAGTTGGCATGGGGAAAACTAATGAAAAACTGTTTTTT. Amino acid sequence: CASSQVGMGKTNEKLFF.

The chain carries TRBV27 and TRBJ1-6; weak D call: TRBD1 (6 bases). The germline CDR1 and CDR2 sequences are MNHEY and SMNVEV (reference sequence). Trimming cost V 6 bases and J 0 bases, with 9 bases left between them. The CDR3 totals 15 residues. For the CDR3, the DNA is TGTGCCAGCAGAACAGGGAGCTCCTATAATTCACCCCTCCACTTT. Translating it yields CASRTGSSYNSPLHF.

The V call is TRBV29-1, the J call TRBJ2-5; tentative D call: TRBD2 (7 bases). V lost 4 bases, J lost 2 bases, and 17 bases lay in between. The CDR3 consists of 15 residues. Germline V CDR1 and CDR2: SQVTM, ANQGSEA. CDR3 region: CSVVVGRGAQETQYF. The CDR3 coding sequence is TGCAGCGTTGTAGTGGGTCGGGGGGCTCAAGAGACCCAGTACTTC.

The chain employs TRBV6-4 and TRBJ1-6, with TRBD1 identical over 9 bases. The ends lost 6 bases at V and 8 bases at J; junction bases unmatched: 8. Per germline, CDR1 MRHNA and CDR2 SNTAGT. This CDR3 contains 15 residues. The CDR3 DNA reads as TGTGCCAGCAGACCCCGGACAGGGGCGGATTCACCCCTCCACTTT. Protein sequence: CASRPRTGADSPLHF.

The V and J genes are TRBV30 and TRBJ1-6; tentative D call: TRBD1 (5 bases). The CDR3 contains 16 residues. The germline gives CDR1 GTSNPN, CDR2 SVGIG (reference sequence). V shed 4 bases and J shed 4 bases, with 17 bases lying between them. The CDR3 region has the DNA TGTGCCTGGACATCGCGGCAGGGATTATATAATTCACCCCTCCACTTT. It yields the protein CAWTSRQGLYNSPLHF. The complete variable domain, with remaining parts taken from reference TRBV30 and TRBJ1-6, reads SQTIHQWPATLVQPVGSPLSLECTVEGTSNPNLYWYRQAAGRGLQLLFYSVGIGQISSEVPQNLSASRPQDRQFILSSKKLLLSDSGFYLCAWTSRQGLYNSPLHFGNGTRLTVT.

This clone was detected only once. The V call is TRBV18, the J call TRBJ1-5; D unresolved. The CDR3 consists of 14 residues. Germline values: CDR1 KGHSH, CDR2 LQKENI. V was trimmed by 2 bases and J by 4 bases, leaving 9 bases between them. DNA for the CDR3: TGTGCCAGCTCACCAATCCGGGGTAATCAGCCCCAGCATTTT. Translating gives CASSPIRGNQPQHF.

The chain carries TRBV6-6 and TRBJ2-7; TRBD1 is a possible D gene (5 bases). The CDR3 is made up of 12 amino acids. Germline values: CDR1 MNHNY, CDR2 SVGAGI (reference sequence). Trimming took off 5 bases at V and 3 bases at J, with 8 bases between the two ends. The CDR3, as DNA: TGTGCCAGCAGTCTAGACAGCTACGAGCAGTACTTC. Its translation is CASSLDSYEQYF.

This clone was seen a single time. The chain couples TRBV28 to TRBJ1-1, with 7 bases matching TRBD1. After removal of 10 bases from V and 1 base from J, the junction contained 6 bases not matched to a gene. Looked up from germline, CDR1 is MDHEN and CDR2 is SYDVKM. The CDR3 extends over 13 amino acids. CDR3 in amino acids: CAIDRDRNTEAFF. The CDR3 DNA reads TGTGCCATCGACAGGGACAGGAACACTGAAGCTTTCTTT.

The chain has TRBV7-6 and TRBJ1-2; perhaps TRBD1 as D (6 bases). This CDR3 is 14 amino acids long. Trimming removed 0 bases from V and 4 bases from J, with 9 bases in between. The germline V gene has CDR1 SGHVS and CDR2 FNYEAQ. The CDR3 DNA is TGTGCCAGCAGCTTAGCCGTGGGGGCCTATGGCTACACCTTC. This sequence encodes CASSLAVGAYGYTF.

This clone was seen a few times. This rearrangement joins TRBV19 to TRBJ1-1; D ambiguous. The V gene's germline CDR1 is LNHDA and CDR2 SQIVND (reference sequence). V lost 7 bases to trimming and J lost 5 bases, with 14 bases between them. This CDR3 contains 13 residues. CDR3 nucleotide sequence: TGTGCCAGTACCTCGACAATGGGGACTGAAGCTTTCTTT. Encoded protein: CASTSTMGTEAFF.

The chain recombines TRBV7-2 with TRBJ1-2; TRBD1 matches at 8 bases. The CDR3 covers 15 residues. The V gene's germline CDR1 is SGHTA and CDR2 FQGNSA. The V and J ends lost 4 bases and 0 bases, in that order; junction bases with no gene match: 4. In nucleotides, the CDR3 is TGTGCCAGCAGCTGGGACAGGCAACCTAACTATGGCTACACCTTC. It is translated as CASSWDRQPNYGYTF.

The chain carries TRBV5-1 and TRBJ2-5; unclear D gene. CDR1 is SGHRS, CDR2 YFSETQ, per germline. V was trimmed by 1 base and J by 3 bases, leaving 13 bases between them. This CDR3 comprises 15 residues. CDR3: CASSLSAPDEETQYF. DNA for the CDR3: TGCGCCAGCAGCTTGAGTGCGCCAGACGAAGAGACCCAGTACTTC.

A few counts support this clone. V gene TRBV5-1 combines with J gene TRBJ2-7, with TRBD1 as a possible D gene (6 bases). The germline V and J ends were trimmed by 2 bases and 2 bases, with 11 bases remaining between them. From germline, CDR1 is SGHRS and CDR2 YFSETQ. The CDR3 contains 14 residues. The CDR3 coding sequence is TGCGCCAGCAGCTTCAGGGGCCCCCCCTACGAGCAGTACTTC. It translates to CASSFRGPPYEQYF.

The chain uses TRBV4-2 and TRBJ2-6, with TRBD2 identical over 9 bases. The CDR3 loop spans 24 amino acids. Germline assignment: CDR1 LGHNA and CDR2 YNFKEQ. The V gene end was trimmed by 0 bases and the J gene end by 0 bases; junction bases not matched to a gene: 21. CDR3 bases: TGTGCCAGCAGCCAAGATACCGTGCCTAGCGGGGATCTAACCTCTTACTCTGGGGCCAACGTCCTGACTTTC. It specifies CASSQDTVPSGDLTSYSGANVLTF.

The chain joins TRBV7-9 to TRBJ2-3; possibly TRBD2 for D (6 bases). V was pared by 4 bases and J by 6 bases, with 20 bases between. Looked up from germline, CDR1 is SEHNR and CDR2 is FQNEAQ (reference sequence). CDR3 length: 16 amino acids. The CDR3, as DNA: TGTGCCAGCAGCTCCCGTGGGCAGGGAGGATCTGATACGCAGTATTTT. It encodes CASSSRGQGGSDTQYF.

This clone has a single count. This rearrangement joins TRBV2 to TRBJ2-7, with 13 bases that match TRBD2. Germline V lookup: CDR1 SNHLY, CDR2 FYNNEI. The ends lost 6 bases at V and 5 bases at J; junction bases unmatched: 7. CDR3 size: 15 residues. In nucleotides, the CDR3 is TGTGCCAGCAGCCTCCGGACTAGCGGGGGCAACGAGCAGTACTTC. Residues: CASSLRTSGGNEQYF.

This sequence joins TRBV19 and TRBJ1-6; TRBD1 might be the D (5 bases). CDR1 is LNHDA and CDR2 is SQIVND in the germline V gene (reference sequence). The CDR3 runs to 14 residues. The V and J ends lost 1 base and 7 bases respectively, with 8 bases between them. Here the CDR3 DNA reads TGTGCCAGTAGTATAGTACAGGCCAATTCACCCCTCCACTTT. Amino acids: CASSIVQANSPLHF.

The V and J genes are TRBV5-1 and TRBJ2-3; D unresolved. The V end was cut by 0 bases, the J end by 2 bases, with 4 bases between. Germline lookup yields CDR1 SGHRS and CDR2 YFSETQ. The CDR3 extends over 13 amino acids. The CDR3 reads CASSLDTTDTQYF. The CDR3 nucleotides are TGCGCCAGCAGCTTGGACACCACAGATACGCAGTATTTT. Full variable domain (rest looked up from reference TRBV5-1 and TRBJ2-3): KAGVTQTPRYLIKTRGQQVTLSCSPISGHRSVSWYQQTPGQGLQFLFEYFSETQRNKGNFPGRFSGRQFSNSRSEMNVSTLELGDSALYLCASSLDTTDTQYFGPGTRLTVL.

This sequence joins TRBV9 and TRBJ2-3, with 9 bases lining up with TRBD1. The CDR3 sequence is 18 residues long. Germline V gives CDR1 SGDLS, CDR2 YYNGEE. The V gene end was trimmed by 0 bases and the J gene end by 3 bases; junction bases not matched to a gene: 11. The CDR3 reads CASSVGGGGTGRTDTQYF. In DNA, the CDR3 is TGTGCCAGCAGCGTAGGAGGAGGGGGGACAGGGAGGACAGATACGCAGTATTTT. The entire variable domain, with the rest obtained from reference TRBV9 and TRBJ2-3, is as follows: DSGVTQTPKHLITATGQRVTLRCSPRSGDLSVYWYQQSLDQGLQFLIQYYNGEERAKGNILERFSAQQFPDLHSELNLSSLELGDSALYFCASSVGGGGTGRTDTQYFGPGTRLTVL.

The V call is TRBV5-6, the J call TRBJ2-3; the match to TRBD2 covers 13 bases. CDR3 size: 19 residues. The junction had 12 bases not matched to a gene; V was cut back by 1 base and J by 4 bases. Per the germline V gene, CDR1 is SGHDT and CDR2 is YYEEEE. CDR3 coding DNA: TGTGCCAGCAGCTTGTTAGGGACTAGCGGGACGTTTGGAGCAGATACGCAGTATTTT. It encodes CASSLLGTSGTFGADTQYF. The variable domain in full, with the rest retrieved from reference TRBV5-6 and TRBJ2-3, is DAGVTQSPTHLIKTRGQQVTLRCSPKSGHDTVSWYQQALGQGPQFIFQYYEEEERQRGNFPDRFSGHQFPNYSSELNVNALLLGDSALYLCASSLLGTSGTFGADTQYFGPGTRLTVL.

The chain is built from TRBV12-2 and TRBJ1-5. TRBV12-2 is classified as a pseudogene. This CDR3 spans 17 amino acids. The CDR3 loop is CASRCLGRGLSNQPQHF. In DNA form, the CDR3 reads TGTGCAAGTCGCTGTTTGGGCCGGGGCCTCAGCAATCAGCCCCAGCATTTT.

The J gene is TRBJ1-1, the V gene TRBV29-1; D perhaps matches TRBD1 (6 bases). Germline V gene sequence: CDR1 SQVTM, CDR2 ANQGSEA. CDR3 length: 13 residues. V dropped 8 bases and J dropped 0 bases, with 13 bases sitting between them. The DNA of the CDR3 is TGCAGCCATAAAACAGGGTTGAACACTGAAGCTTTCTTT. Residues: CSHKTGLNTEAFF. Based on the CDR3 plus reference TRBV29-1 and TRBJ1-1, the full variable domain is SAVISQKPSRDICQRGTSLTIQCQVDSQVTMMFWYRQQPGQSLTLIATANQGSEATYESGFVIDKFPISRPNLTFSTLTVSNMSPEDSSIYLCSHKTGLNTEAFFGQGTRLTVV.

The chain uses TRBV4-3 and TRBJ1-2; D is perhaps TRBD1 (6 bases). CDR1 is LGHNA and CDR2 is YSLEER in the germline V gene. This CDR3 is built from 15 residues. Trimming took 4 bases from V and 5 from J, leaving 17 bases between them. In DNA, the CDR3 is TGCGCCAGCAGCCCAGCGGGGGGCCGGACTTATGGCTACACCTTC. This gives the protein CASSPAGGRTYGYTF.

The rearrangement joins TRBV7-8 to TRBJ2-3; 10 nucleotides align to TRBD2. This CDR3 has 17 amino acids. Germline CDR1 reads SGHVS; CDR2 reads FQNEAQ. Trimming at V came to 5 bases and at J to 1 base, leaving 9 bases not matched to a gene. As DNA, the CDR3 is TGTGCCAGCAGCCGGAGCGGGGGGGCTGTCGGCACAGATACGCAGTATTTT. Its translation is CASSRSGGAVGTDTQYF.

This clone was seen once. This chain joins TRBV30 and TRBJ2-6; the D call may be TRBD1 or TRBD2 (5 bases each). The CDR3 contains 18 residues. Trimming took off 2 bases at V and 0 bases at J, with 17 bases between the two ends. The V gene's germline CDR1 is GTSNPN and CDR2 SVGIG (reference sequence). The CDR3 spells CAWSRGARRLSGANVLTF. CDR3 bases: TGTGCCTGGAGTCGAGGGGCCCGGAGGCTCTCTGGGGCCAACGTCCTGACTTTC. The whole variable domain, remainder taken from reference TRBV30 and TRBJ2-6, is SQTIHQWPATLVQPVGSPLSLECTVEGTSNPNLYWYRQAAGRGLQLLFYSVGIGQISSEVPQNLSASRPQDRQFILSSKKLLLSDSGFYLCAWSRGARRLSGANVLTFGAGSRLTVL.

The rearrangement links TRBV11-3 to TRBJ2-3; D is unclear. CDR1 and CDR2 (germline): SGHNT, YENEEA. The CDR3 extends over 12 amino acids. The V end lost 2 bases, the J end lost 9 bases, and 9 bases lay between the germline ends. The CDR3 loop is CASSLRTGTQYF. CDR3 nucleotide sequence: TGTGCCAGCAGCTTAAGAACGGGCACGCAGTATTTT.

Here the CDR3 reads CASSTGQKQYF. The CDR3 DNA follows: TGTGCCAGCAGCACCGGACAGAAGCAGTACTTC. This sequence joins TRBV7-9 and TRBJ2-7; tentative D call: TRBD1 (6 bases). This CDR3 has 11 amino acids. In germline, CDR1 is SEHNR, CDR2 FQNEAQ (reference sequence). V dropped 5 bases and J dropped 8 bases, with 10 bases sitting between them.

This chain uses TRBV28 with TRBJ1-2; D might be TRBD1 (5 bases). The length of the CDR3 is 16 residues. CDR1 is MDHEN and CDR2 is SYDVKM in the germline V gene. V lost 7 bases to trimming and J lost 1 base, with 19 bases between them. The CDR3 protein is CASTLDTSTFNYGYTF. CDR3 coding DNA: TGTGCCAGCACACTGGACACCAGCACCTTTAACTATGGCTACACCTTC.

This chain uses TRBV7-9 with TRBJ2-2; TRBD2 matches 8 bases. V was pared by 8 bases and J by 5 bases, with 10 bases of the junction left unmatched. Germline CDR1 is SEHNR and CDR2 is FQNEAQ (reference sequence). CDR3 length: 15 amino acids. The CDR3 protein is CASSAGGTWTGELFF. The CDR3 region has the DNA TGTGCCAGCTCCGCGGGGGGCACATGGACCGGGGAGCTGTTTTTT.